A selection of T cell receptor beta chains follows, all from one sample in a study of monozygotic twins with inflammatory bowel disease. TCRdb re-called the 5' RACE reads; every CDR3 protein appears as one record, without DNA. This listing includes about 210,000 distinct CDR3 sequences. Sequenced: blood. The receptors were sampled from a human donor with ulcerative colitis or Crohn's disease, or a healthy co-twin of an affected twin (not recorded which). Both conserved end residues are part of each CDR3. The size of a clone is reported for some rows only, either as once, few or many, or as a class for expanded clones.

NA	TRBJ2-7	TRBV5-6	CASSPSLIYEQYF
NA	TRBJ2-6	TRBV2	CASRGGSSGANVLTF
NA	TRBJ1-2	TRBV7-9	CASSPRDRGESYGYTF
NA	TRBJ2-1	TRBV5-1	CASSFSSNEQFF
NA	TRBJ1-1	TRBV25-1	CASSEGRGLLTEAFF
NA	TRBJ1-1	TRBV12-3/TRBV12-4	CASSFYAFLNTEAFF
NA	TRBJ1-6	TRBV28	CASSRGHGISYNSPLHF
NA	TRBJ2-7	TRBV18	CASSPSRSGVSFYEQYF
NA	TRBJ2-4	TRBV9	CASSSGDGDIQYF
NA	TRBJ1-1	TRBV10-3	CAISESAENTEAFF
NA	TRBJ1-2	TRBV28	CASSLAGKGYTF
medium-sized	TRBJ2-1	TRBV6-5	CASSYASGTYEQFF
NA	TRBJ1-2	TRBV5-1	CASSLDAGYGYTF
NA	TRBJ1-5	TRBV27	CASSPDVTNQPQHF
NA	TRBJ2-2	TRBV12-3/TRBV12-4	CASQRPGELFF
NA	TRBJ1-6	TRBV5-6	CASSLGITSPLHF
NA	TRBJ1-5	TRBV4-1	CASSQDVGSNQPQHF
NA	TRBJ2-1	TRBV7-7	CASSLAMGTSGRTEQFF
NA	TRBJ2-1	TRBV3-1	CASSQDLAGRSYNEQFF
NA	TRBJ1-5	TRBV20-1	CSANGQNNQPQHF
NA	TRBJ2-7	TRBV7-9	CASSLAGQFEQYF
NA	TRBJ1-5	TRBV12-3/TRBV12-4	CASSRSQGIQPQHF
NA	TRBJ1-1	TRBV5-1	CASSWGQGETEAFF
NA	TRBJ2-5	TRBV29-1	CSVEKGSQTQYF
NA	TRBJ2-4	TRBV20-1	CSASELGTVKNIQYF
NA	TRBJ1-4	TRBV5-1	CASCSGGTNEKLFF
NA	TRBJ1-2	TRBV19	CASQTVSSYGYTF
NA	TRBJ1-6	TRBV12-3/TRBV12-4	CASTLGQAPYSPLHF
NA	TRBJ2-5	TRBV6-1	CASSHPGLAGGETQYF
NA	TRBJ2-5	TRBV7-6	CASSLSGVVETQYF
NA	TRBJ2-3	TRBV5-1	CASSLGTGGNTDTQYF
NA	TRBJ1-4	TRBV7-9	CASSLDRGSREKLFF
NA	TRBJ1-2	TRBV3-1	CASSHSSGQRSPGYTF
NA	TRBJ2-1	TRBV7-3	CASSFSGAGEQFF
NA	TRBJ1-1	TRBV7-3	CASSLSHSRFNTEAFF
NA	TRBJ2-7	TRBV27	CASSLNTPGQGVLEQYF
NA	TRBJ1-2	TRBV18	CASSPPAGLSYGYTF
NA	TRBJ2-7	TRBV29-1	CSVVKGGGEQYF
NA	TRBJ2-2	TRBV7-8	CASWGSGGPGTGELFF
NA	TRBJ2-7	TRBV2	CASRGQRYEQYF
NA	TRBJ1-4	TRBV5-6	CASSVYRDRSYGANEKLFF
NA	TRBJ2-2	TRBV10-3	CAIRATGDAGELFF
NA	TRBJ2-1	TRBV10-3	CAISPTGGVYNEQFF
NA	TRBJ1-1	TRBV5-1	CASSLALGGQAEAFF
NA	TRBJ2-1	TRBV4-2	CASSSSGSSYNEQFF
NA	TRBJ1-2	TRBV10-3	CAISESIGIGYTF
NA	TRBJ2-5	TRBV5-1	CASSSTTGLPETQYF
NA	TRBJ2-2	TRBV9	CASSVQGTGELFF
NA	TRBJ2-5	TRBV4-2	CASSEFWGLETQYF
NA	TRBJ2-1	TRBV6-5	CASSYSGTMDEQFF
NA	TRBJ2-7	TRBV27	CASSLSWVGLNEQYF
NA	TRBJ2-2	TRBV27	CASSLGEELFF
NA	TRBJ2-1	TRBV6-5	CASKTSDNEQFF
NA	TRBJ2-3	TRBV27	CASSLRGRAGSTDTQYF
NA	TRBJ2-5	TRBV5-1	CASSLQGETQYF
NA	TRBJ2-7	TRBV20-1	CSARDIAYEQYF
NA	TRBJ1-1	TRBV5-1	CASSRPNTEAFF
NA	TRBJ1-1	TRBV5-1	CASSLNRAEAFF
NA	TRBJ1-1	TRBV9	CASSVATGNTEAFF
NA	TRBJ2-2	TRBV6-5	CASSFRIGELFF